Given below is one T cell receptor (beta chain) in context. Assay used: immunoSEQ multiplex PCR; TCRdb lists only in-frame clones, some missing. The repertoire holds around 100,000 clones, with over 65% as singletons. The data stem from a study of blood T cell repertoires in COVID-19. Study-level background: The United States, Italy and Spain provided the acute and convalescent COVID-19 samples. In each case, the material was cDNA or gDNA derived from T cells, B-cell-depleted T cells, or PBMCs.

The CDR3 spans 13 residues. Germline assignment: CDR1 SGHNT and CDR2 YENEEA. V lost 5 bases to trimming and J lost 3 bases; unmatched junction nucleotides: 3. The TCR originated in a human donor in a cohort sampled during active COVID-19. The chain has TRBV11-3 and TRBJ1-1; 7 nucleotides line up with TRBD1. Material: peripheral blood. CDR3 in DNA: TGTGCCAGCAGCCGAGACAGGGACACTGAAGCTTTCTTT. Protein: CASSRDRDTEAFF. The complete variable domain, with remaining parts taken from reference TRBV11-3 and TRBJ1-1, reads EAGVVQSPRYKIIEKKQPVAFWCNPISGHNTLYWYLQNLGQGPELLIRYENEEAVDDSQLPKDRFSAERLKGVDSTLKIQPAELGDSAVYLCASSRDRDTEAFFGQGTRLTVV.